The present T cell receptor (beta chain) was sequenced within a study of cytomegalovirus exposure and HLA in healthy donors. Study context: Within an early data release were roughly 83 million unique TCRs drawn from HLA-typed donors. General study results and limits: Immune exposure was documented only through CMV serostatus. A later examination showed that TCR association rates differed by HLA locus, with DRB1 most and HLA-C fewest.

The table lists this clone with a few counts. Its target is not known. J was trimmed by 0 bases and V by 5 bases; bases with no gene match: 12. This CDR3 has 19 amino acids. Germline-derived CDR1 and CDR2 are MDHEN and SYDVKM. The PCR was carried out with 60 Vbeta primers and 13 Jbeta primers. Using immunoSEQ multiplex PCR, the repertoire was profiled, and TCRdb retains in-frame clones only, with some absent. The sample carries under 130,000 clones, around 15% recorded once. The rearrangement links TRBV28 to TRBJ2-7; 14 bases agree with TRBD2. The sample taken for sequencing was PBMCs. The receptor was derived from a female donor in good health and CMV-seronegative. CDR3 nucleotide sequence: TGTGCCAGCAGTACCAACCTGGGGACTAGCGGGGGCAGCTCCTACGAGCAGTACTTC. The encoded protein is CASSTNLGTSGGSSYEQYF.